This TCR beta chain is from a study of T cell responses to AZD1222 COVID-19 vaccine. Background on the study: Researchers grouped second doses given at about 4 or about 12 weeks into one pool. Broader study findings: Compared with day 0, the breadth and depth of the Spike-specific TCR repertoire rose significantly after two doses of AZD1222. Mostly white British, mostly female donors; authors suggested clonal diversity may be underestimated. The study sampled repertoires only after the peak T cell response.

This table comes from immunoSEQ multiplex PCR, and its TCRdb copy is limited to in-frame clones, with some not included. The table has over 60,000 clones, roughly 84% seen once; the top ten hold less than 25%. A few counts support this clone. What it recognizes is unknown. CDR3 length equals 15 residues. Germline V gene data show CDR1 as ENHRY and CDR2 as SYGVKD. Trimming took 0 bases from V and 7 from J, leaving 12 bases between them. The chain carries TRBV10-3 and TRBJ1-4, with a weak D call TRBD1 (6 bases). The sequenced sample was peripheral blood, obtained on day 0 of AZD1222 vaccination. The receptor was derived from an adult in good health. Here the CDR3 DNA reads TGTGCCATCAGTGAGTCCGGGACACGGGCTGAAAAACTGTTTTTT. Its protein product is CAISESGTRAEKLFF.